The next 15 T cell receptor beta chains were all read from a single sample in a study of CD8 T cells in Susac syndrome. The authors reverse transcribed roughly 0.5 to 1 ug RNA with random hexamers. TCRdb used MiXCR to reprocess the immunoSEQ multiplex PCR reads, holding one entry per CDR3 protein. The sample holds about 300,000 distinct CDR3 sequences, about 91% seen once. The sequenced sample was CD8+ T cells from PBMCs. The receptors come from a human donor with multiple sclerosis.

The V call is TRBV28, the J call TRBJ2-7; D is perhaps TRBD2 (6 bases). CDR1 MDHEN and CDR2 SYDVKM come from the germline V gene. The CDR3 length is 16 residues. The V end was cut by 5 bases, the J end by 2 bases, with 19 bases between. CDR3 nucleotide sequence: TGTGCCAGCAGTCAGCCCCGCCGGGACTCCGCCTACGAGCAGTACTTC. It specifies CASSQPRRDSAYEQYF.

The chain carries TRBV5-4 and TRBJ2-7; D remains ambiguous. The CDR3 loop spans 13 amino acids. CDR1 SGHNT and CDR2 YYREEE come from the germline V gene (reference sequence). V was clipped by 3 bases and J by 0 bases, with 7 bases between them. The CDR3 loop is CASSWLSSYEQYF. The CDR3 coding sequence is TGTGCCAGCAGCTGGCTGTCCTCCTACGAGCAGTACTTC.

This clonotype was recorded a few times. This chain uses TRBV7-2 with TRBJ1-2; TRBD1 might be the D (6 bases). The V gene's germline CDR1 is SGHTA and CDR2 FQGNSA. The V end was cut by 1 base, the J end by 4 bases, with 13 bases between. CDR3 size: 15 residues. The CDR3 loop reads CASSLGTARSYGYTF. For the CDR3, the DNA is TGTGCCAGCAGCTTAGGGACAGCTCGAAGCTATGGCTACACCTTC.

The chain couples TRBV20-1 to TRBJ1-5, with 7 bases fitting TRBD1. Germline values: CDR1 DFQATT, CDR2 SNEGSKA (reference sequence). The ends lost 2 bases at V and 4 bases at J; junction bases unmatched: 5. The CDR3 loop spans 14 amino acids. In DNA, the CDR3 is TGCAGTGCTAGACCCGGGACAGATAATCAGCCCCAGCATTTT. Translated: CSARPGTDNQPQHF.

The chain employs TRBV9 and TRBJ2-7, with a possible D match to TRBD2 (5 bases). The CDR3 loop spans 13 amino acids. Trimming left V 3 bases short and J 3 bases short, with 10 bases between. Germline CDR1 SGDLS, CDR2 YYNGEE. The DNA for the CDR3 is TGTGCCAGCAGCGCTCCGGCGGGCTACGAGCAGTACTTC. Protein sequence: CASSAPAGYEQYF.

V gene TRBV6-5 combines with J gene TRBJ2-7; the D gene is possibly TRBD1 (6 bases). Germline V gene sequence: CDR1 MNHEY, CDR2 SVGAGI. Between the trimmed V and J ends, which lost 0 bases and 0 bases, there was a span of 12 bases. The CDR3 consists of 16 residues. The CDR3 DNA sequence: TGTGCCAGCAGTTACTCGACGGACAGCCTCTCCTACGAGCAGTACTTC. Residues: CASSYSTDSLSYEQYF.

CDR3 nucleotides: TGTGCCAGCAGCCAAAAGGGCTTAGCGTCCGCGAACACCGGGGAGCTGTTTTTT. Protein sequence: CASSQKGLASANTGELFF. The rearrangement links TRBV4-2 to TRBJ2-2; a weak D match, TRBD2 (5 bases). Trimming removed 2 bases at V and 0 bases at J, with 16 bases between. The germline gives CDR1 LGHNA, CDR2 YNFKEQ. This CDR3 spans 18 amino acids.

This clonotype came up once. This chain connects TRBV30 to TRBJ2-2; D gene unclear. The V end was cut by 2 bases, the J end by 3 bases, with 10 bases between. Germline values: CDR1 GTSNPN, CDR2 SVGIG (reference sequence). The CDR3 has 14 residues. Written as DNA, the CDR3 is TGTGCCTGGAGTCATCCAACTTACACCGGGGAGCTGTTTTTT. Translating gives CAWSHPTYTGELFF.

The genes are TRBV19 and TRBJ2-1; perhaps TRBD2 as D (6 bases). The germline CDR1 and CDR2 sequences are LNHDA and SQIVND (reference sequence). With 6 bases removed from V and 6 bases from J, the gap between germline ends came to 12 bases. This CDR3 has 13 residues. In nucleotides, the CDR3 is TGTGCCAGTAGAGGGTCTAGCGTCAATGAGCAGTTCTTC. Amino acid sequence: CASRGSSVNEQFF.

The chain combines TRBV4-3 with TRBJ2-1; 7 bases map to TRBD2. Trimming took 3 bases from V and 3 from J; bases not matched to a gene: 8. The germline V gene encodes CDR1 LGHNA and CDR2 YSLEER. The CDR3 runs to 16 residues. Here the CDR3 DNA reads TGCGCCAGCAGCCATTTAGCTAGCGGAGACTACAATGAGCAGTTCTTC. This sequence encodes CASSHLASGDYNEQFF.

The rearrangement links TRBV27 to TRBJ1-5, with D maybe TRBD1 (6 bases). V was trimmed by 5 bases and J by 6 bases, leaving 14 bases between them. The CDR3 contains 14 residues. The V gene's germline CDR1 is MNHEY and CDR2 SMNVEV (reference sequence). The CDR3 protein is CASSTRGGGQPQHF. The CDR3 nucleotides read TGTGCCAGCAGTACTCGAGGAGGGGGTCAGCCCCAGCATTTT.

This clonotype was detected only a few times. CDR3 region: CSARDQAGNLPQYF. The DNA of the CDR3 is TGCAGTGCTAGAGATCAGGCGGGAAACCTACCGCAGTACTTC. V usage is TRBV20-1 and J usage is TRBJ2-7, with a tentative D call TRBD2 (6 bases). V was trimmed by 0 bases and J by 9 bases, leaving 18 bases between them. The germline V gene encodes CDR1 DFQATT and CDR2 SNEGSKA (reference sequence). The CDR3 has 14 amino acids.

A single count supports this clonotype. The chain links TRBV9 to TRBJ1-3; D unresolved. The CDR3 totals 15 residues. Trimming pared 3 bases from V and 0 bases from J, leaving 10 bases between. CDR1 SGDLS and CDR2 YYNGEE come from the germline V gene. The CDR3 loop reads CASSGAGSSGNTIYF. DNA for the CDR3: TGTGCCAGCAGCGGGGCGGGGAGCTCTGGAAACACCATATATTTT.

The chain is built from TRBV2 and TRBJ2-3; TRBD2 might be the D (6 bases). Germline V CDR1 and CDR2: SNHLY, FYNNEI. The CDR3 runs to 16 residues. The V and J ends lost 8 bases and 4 bases respectively, with 22 bases between them. The chain's CDR3 is CASGIAEIGSADTQYF. CDR3 coding DNA: TGTGCCAGCGGGATAGCGGAGATCGGCTCGGCAGATACGCAGTATTTT.

The gene calls are TRBV6-2 or TRBV6-3 and TRBJ2-1; D possibly corresponds to TRBD2 (6 bases). The V end lost 2 bases, the J end lost 3 bases, and 11 bases lay between the germline ends. The CDR3 runs to 15 residues. The germline gives CDR1 MNHEY, CDR2 SVGEGT. For the CDR3, the DNA is TGTGCCAGCAGTTACGACTTGGGGGGCTACAATGAGCAGTTCTTC. The encoded protein is CASSYDLGGYNEQFF.